These T cell receptor beta chains were read from a single sample in a study of control samples from healthy donors and cancer patients. The table came from immunoSEQ multiplex PCR; TCRdb's copy has only in-frame clones and leaves some out. The table records about 12,000 clones, around nine tenths of them present only once. The specimen was formalin-fixed, paraffin-embedded tissue. These receptors all come from a male donor with melanoma. Both conserved end residues are part of each CDR3. The D gene is left open where the match is weak. For some rows the clone size is stated as once, few or many, or as a class when expanded; others skip it.

D	size	V	J	DNA	CDR3
TRBD2	-	TRBV6-6	TRBJ2-5	TGTGCCAGCAGTCCCTACGGGGGGGATCAAGAGACCCAGTACTTC	CASSPYGGDQETQYF
TRBD1	-	TRBV5-6	TRBJ1-6	TGTGCCAGCAGCTTCCGGACAGGGCTTAATTCACCCCTCCACTTT	CASSFRTGLNSPLHF
-	-	TRBV6-5	TRBJ1-2	TGTTCCTCAGGGCGGACTGGCAATGGCTACACCTTC	CSSGRTGNGYTF
-	-	TRBV7-9	TRBJ1-2	TGTGCCAGCAGCCGAGTCTATGGCTACACCTTC	CASSRVYGYTF
-	once	TRBV5-1	TRBJ2-7	TGCGCCAGCAGCTTGGCCCCGGCGCAAGTACCATCCTACGAGCAGTACTTC	CASSLAPAQVPSYEQYF
TRBD1	-	TRBV27	TRBJ1-2	TGTGCCAGCAGACCCAGGGACAGGCCCATAGATGGCTACACCTTC	CASRPRDRPIDGYTF
TRBD2	-	TRBV9	TRBJ2-1	TGTGCCAGCAGCGTAAGGGGACTAGCGCGATCCTACAATGAGCAGTTCTTC	CASSVRGLARSYNEQFF
-	-	TRBV29-1	TRBJ1-1	TGCAGCGTTGTTGGACAGATAAACACTGAAGCTTTCTTT	CSVVGQINTEAFF
TRBD2	-	TRBV4-2	TRBJ2-1	TGTGCCAGCAGCCCCGGACTAGGTCGAGACGATGAGCAGTTCTTC	CASSPGLGRDDEQFF
-	-	TRBV4-1	TRBJ2-7	TGCGCCAGCAGCCAAGTGGTTGACTACGAGCAGTACTTC	CASSQVVDYEQYF
TRBD1	-	TRBV19	TRBJ2-7	TGTGCCAGTAGTAGGACAGGGGGCGCACGATTGACCTCCTACGAGCAGTACTTC	CASSRTGGARLTSYEQYF
-	-	TRBV2	TRBJ2-5	TGTGCCAGCGGTGGGGACTTACAGACCCAGTACTTC	CASGGDLQTQYF
TRBD2	few	TRBV7-2	TRBJ2-1	TGTGCCAGCAGCCAGGAGAGGTGGGCGGGAGGGAATGAGCAGTTCTTC	CASSQERWAGGNEQFF
TRBD1	-	TRBV7-2	TRBJ2-1	TGTGCCAGCAGCCCAAGCAGGACAGGGCACAATGAGCAGTTCTTC	CASSPSRTGHNEQFF
-	-	TRBV6-2/TRBV6-3	TRBJ1-2	TGTGCCAGCAGTGAGTACCCCGGCGGGGGTGGATATGGCTACACCTTC	CASSEYPGGGGYGYTF
TRBD1	-	TRBV6-6	TRBJ2-7	TGTGCCAGCAGTTACTCCCGACAGGGGTTCTTCTACGAGCAGTACTTC	CASSYSRQGFFYEQYF
-	-	TRBV27	TRBJ2-1	TGTGCCAGCAGTTTTCCCGGGAACTACAATGAGCAGTTCTTC	CASSFPGNYNEQFF
-	-	TRBV27	TRBJ1-1	TGTGCCAGCAGTTTATCGAGAGGCACTGAAGCTTTCTTT	CASSLSRGTEAFF
-	-	TRBV5-1	TRBJ2-6	TGCGCCAGCAGCATCGGGTCCGGGGCCAACGTCCTGACTTTC	CASSIGSGANVLTF
TRBD1	-	TRBV24-1	TRBJ2-5	TGTGCCACCAGTGTTAGGACAGGGTACTCCCTTACGAATCGAGAGACCCAGTACTTC	CATSVRTGYSLTNRETQYF
-	-	TRBV6-6	TRBJ2-7	TGTGCCAGCACTTTATTGGTGCGGGGCGAGCAGTACTTC	CASTLLVRGEQYF
TRBD1	-	TRBV6-6	TRBJ1-2	TGTGCCAGCAGCCCTGGGACAGGGAACTATGGCTACACCTTC	CASSPGTGNYGYTF
TRBD2	-	TRBV7-9	TRBJ2-5	TGTGCCAGCAGGGGTAGCGGGATAAGTGAGACCCAGTACTTC	CASRGSGISETQYF
-	-	TRBV21-1	TRBJ2-7	TGTGCCAGCAGCCGACTCCCGGGACAGGGCTCCTACGAGCAGTACTTC	CASSRLPGQGSYEQYF
TRBD2	-	TRBV4-1	TRBJ2-1	TGCGCCAGCAGCCAAGCACTAGCGGGTCTAAGCGATGAGCAGTTCTTC	CASSQALAGLSDEQFF
TRBD1	-	TRBV24-1	TRBJ1-2	TGTGCCACCAGTGGGGGACAGGGAAGAGGCTACACCTTC	CATSGGQGRGYTF
-	-	TRBV5-8	TRBJ2-1	TGTGCCAGCAGCCGACAGACCTACAATGAGCAGTTCTTC	CASSRQTYNEQFF
-	-	TRBV4-2	TRBJ1-1	TGTGCCAGCAGCCAAAAGGAGGGGCTTACTGAAGCTTTCTTT	CASSQKEGLTEAFF
-	once	TRBV23-1	TRBJ2-1	TGCGCCAGCCACCGAGGACTCATTGAAAAACGACTCCAATACAATGAGCAGTTCTTC	CASHRGLIEKRLQYNEQFF
-	-	TRBV7-2	TRBJ2-1	TGTGCCAGCACCCTTCAATTATCCTACAATGAGCAGTTCTTC	CASTLQLSYNEQFF
-	-	TRBV28	TRBJ1-2	TGTGCCAGCAGCCTAGGTGTGGTTTTAGGCTACACCTTC	CASSLGVVLGYTF
TRBD2	-	TRBV9	TRBJ2-1	TGTGCCAGTAACAATGGCGGGGGAGGGAATGAGCAGTTCTTC	CASNNGGGGNEQFF
TRBD1	-	TRBV5-6	TRBJ1-4	TGTGCCAGCAGCCCGGACAGGAATGAAAAACTGTTTTTT	CASSPDRNEKLFF
-	few	TRBV3-1/TRBV3-2	TRBJ2-2	TGTGCCAGCAGGCCAGGGCCCACCGGGGAGCTGTTTTTT	CASRPGPTGELFF
-	-	TRBV11-3	TRBJ1-1	TGTGCCAGCAGCCAGGGACACGCTAACACTGAAGCTTTCTTT	CASSQGHANTEAFF
-	-	TRBV10-2	TRBJ2-1	TGCGCCAGCAGTGTAGGTTCCTACAATGAGCAGTTCTTC	CASSVGSYNEQFF
TRBD1	-	TRBV5-1	TRBJ1-1	TGCGCCAGCAGTGAAGGGGGCAGCAACACTGAAGCTTTCTTT	CASSEGGSNTEAFF
-	-	TRBV2	TRBJ1-4	TGTGCCAGCAGTGATATGAGGTCGGCTAATGAAAAACTGTTTTTT	CASSDMRSANEKLFF
-	-	TRBV30	TRBJ2-7	TGTGCCTGGAGTGAACAGGTGGACAACGAGCAGTACTTC	CAWSEQVDNEQYF